The 31 T cell receptor beta chains below were found in one sample sequenced in a study of PD-1 blockade in classical Hodgkin lymphoma. Every patient was affected by relapse after autologous stem cell transplantation, while exposure to brentuximab vedotin was not uniform. This table comes from immunoSEQ multiplex PCR, and its TCRdb copy is limited to in-frame clones, with some not included. The profile shows approximately 4,400 clones, 63% of them singletons. The sample here was peripheral blood mononuclear cells (PBMCs), taken at baseline. The origin of the receptors is a human donor with classical Hodgkin lymphoma.

This chain connects TRBV13 to TRBJ1-6; a possible D gene is TRBD1 (6 bases). Germline V lookup: CDR1 PRHDT, CDR2 FYEKMQ (reference sequence). V lost 5 bases and J 4 bases, leaving 15 bases between the germline ends. This CDR3 region has 16 residues. The CDR3 DNA reads TGTGCCAGCAGCGCTCCGGGACAACTATATAATTCACCCCTCCACTTT. Translated, it gives CASSAPGQLYNSPLHF.

The chain couples TRBV5-6 to TRBJ1-6; D not certain. V lost 5 bases and J lost 7, with 13 bases in between. Germline V CDR1 and CDR2: SGHDT, YYEEEE. The CDR3 is 14 amino acids. The CDR3 nucleotides read TGTGCCAGCAGGACGGGAGGGCCGAATTCACCCCTCCACTTT. This encodes CASRTGGPNSPLHF.

This clone counts as medium-sized. The chain combines TRBV9 with TRBJ2-1; D is uncertain. The CDR3 is 14 residues long. Germline CDR1 and CDR2: SGDLS and YYNGEE. V gave up 3 bases and J gave up 7 bases, with 14 bases separating them. The CDR3 region is CASSASPKANEQFF. CDR3 DNA sequence: TGTGCCAGCAGCGCCTCACCTAAGGCGAATGAGCAGTTCTTC.

This clone was seen more than once but under ten times. V is TRBV5-1 and J is TRBJ1-4; D unclear. Germline loops: CDR1 SGHRS, CDR2 YFSETQ. The CDR3 runs to 14 residues. Trimming shortened V by 4 bases and J by 6 bases, and 13 bases separated the two germline ends. CDR3 bases: TGCGCCAGCAGCCCGGCCGGGATCGATGAAAAACTGTTTTTT. This sequence encodes CASSPAGIDEKLFF.

This clone was detected a few times. The rearrangement links TRBV12-5 to TRBJ2-3; the D gene is possibly TRBD2 (5 bases). Germline V gene sequence: CDR1 LGHNT, CDR2 FRNRAP. Deletions cut 2 bases from V and 1 base from J, with 19 bases between. The CDR3 totals 18 residues. CDR3 nucleotide sequence: TGTGCTAGTGGTTTGAAGTCGGGGAGCAGGCTAGGCACAGATACGCAGTATTTT. It is translated as CASGLKSGSRLGTDTQYF.

This CDR3 is CASSPRKGRGYTDTQYF. CDR3 bases: TGTGCCAGCAGCCCCCGCAAGGGAAGGGGGTACACAGATACGCAGTATTTT. J is TRBJ2-3 and V is TRBV7-3; perhaps TRBD1 as D (6 bases). V gave up 5 bases and J gave up 2 bases, with 20 bases separating them. From germline, CDR1 is SGHTA and CDR2 FQGTGA. The CDR3 extends over 17 amino acids.

This chain joins TRBV19 and TRBJ1-2; TRBD1 matches 8 bases. The CDR3 loop spans 13 amino acids. Germline V gene sequence: CDR1 LNHDA, CDR2 SQIVND (reference sequence). With 5 bases clipped from V and 6 bases from J, the junction kept 5 bases outside the gene matches. CDR3 region: CASSFGQGNGYTF. CDR3 DNA sequence: TGTGCCAGTAGTTTCGGACAGGGTAATGGCTACACCTTC.

This chain connects TRBV13 to TRBJ2-4; the D gene is possibly TRBD1 (7 bases). The germline gives CDR1 PRHDT, CDR2 FYEKMQ (reference sequence). Trimming pared 0 bases from V and 0 bases from J, leaving 12 bases between. The CDR3 sequence is 17 residues long. The CDR3 loop reads CASSLGPGGLAKNIQYF. CDR3 DNA: TGTGCCAGCAGCTTAGGCCCAGGGGGGTTAGCCAAAAACATTCAGTACTTC.

The chain is built from TRBV7-9 and TRBJ2-7, with D tentatively TRBD2 (5 bases). Trimming took off 6 bases at V and 6 bases at J, with 18 bases between the two ends. The germline V gene encodes CDR1 SEHNR and CDR2 FQNEAQ (reference sequence). This CDR3 is 14 amino acids long. CDR3 sequence reads: CASSLGGPSREQYF. The CDR3 DNA sequence: TGTGCCAGCAGTCTAGGAGGACCGTCTCGCGAGCAGTACTTC.

The chain carries TRBV7-2 and TRBJ2-3; perhaps TRBD2 as D (5 bases). CDR1 is SGHTA and CDR2 is FQGNSA in the germline V gene. The V and J ends lost 1 base and 5 bases respectively, with 16 bases between them. This CDR3 spans 16 amino acids. CDR3 residues: CASSLGSGLRGDTQYF. CDR3 bases: TGTGCCAGCAGCTTAGGGTCGGGTCTCCGGGGAGATACGCAGTATTTT.

The chain recombines TRBV4-3 with TRBJ2-5; perhaps D is TRBD1 or TRBD2 (5 bases each). The V end was cut by 4 bases, the J end by 5 bases, with 14 bases between. Per the germline V gene, CDR1 is LGHNA and CDR2 is YSLEER. CDR3 size: 14 residues. In DNA, the CDR3 is TGCGCCAGCAGCCCCCGGGGCCGTGGGGAGACCCAGTACTTC. Protein: CASSPRGRGETQYF.

This clone was counted only a few times. The chain employs TRBV5-1 and TRBJ2-7; the match to TRBD1 covers 12 bases. V gave up 5 bases and J gave up 4 bases; unmatched junction bases: 4. In germline, CDR1 is SGHRS, CDR2 YFSETQ. The CDR3 extends over 14 amino acids. The CDR3 is CASRPGQGAYEQYF. CDR3 DNA: TGCGCCAGCAGACCGGGACAGGGGGCTTACGAGCAGTACTTC.

The V gene is TRBV5-6, the J gene TRBJ1-2, with 8 bases fitting TRBD1. Trimming took 4 bases from V and 4 from J; bases not matched to a gene: 12. Germline assignment: CDR1 SGHDT and CDR2 YYEEEE. The CDR3 is 16 amino acids. CDR3 coding DNA: TGTGCCAGCAGCGAATCTCCGACAGGGGTGGGCTATGGCTACACCTTC. Translation gives CASSESPTGVGYGYTF.

With respect to this clone: The germline gene is not matched at one end of the junction; a read error may be the cause. The V call is TRBV7-3, the J call TRBJ2-3; either TRBD1 or TRBD2 may fit D (8 bases each). Germline CDR1 and CDR2: SGHTA and FQGTGA. The CDR3 contains 15 residues. CDR3 in DNA: TGTGCCAGCAGATTAACTGGCGGGGGGACAGGTACGCAGTATTTT. Amino acid sequence: CASRLTGGGTGTQYF.

The rearrangement joins TRBV5-1 to TRBJ2-3; 8 nucleotides line up with TRBD1. Germline V gene lookup returns CDR1 SGHRS and CDR2 YFSETQ. With 0 bases clipped from V and 7 bases from J, the junction kept 7 bases outside the gene matches. The CDR3 is 15 amino acids. CDR3 nucleotide sequence: TGCGCCAGCAGCTTGGATGGACAGGGACTTAATACGCAGTATTTT. Translating gives CASSLDGQGLNTQYF.

This clone appeared a few times. The rearrangement uses TRBV4-3 and TRBJ2-1, with 10 bases matching TRBD2. Per germline, CDR1 LGHNA and CDR2 YSLEER. This CDR3 is 15 amino acids long. Trimming at V came to 0 bases and at J to 9 bases, leaving 5 bases not matched to a gene. The CDR3 sequence is CASSQESGGASEQFF. The CDR3 DNA follows: TGCGCCAGCAGCCAAGAGAGCGGGGGGGCCTCTGAGCAGTTCTTC.

This clone was counted a few times. This chain connects TRBV9 to TRBJ2-1; the match to TRBD2 covers 9 bases. Trimming cost V 2 bases and J 6 bases; bases outside gene matches: 6. CDR1 and CDR2 (germline): SGDLS, YYNGEE. This CDR3 is built from 15 residues. In nucleotides, the CDR3 is TGTGCCAGCAGCGTTAGCGGGAGTGTAGGCAATGAGCAGTTCTTC. It encodes CASSVSGSVGNEQFF. The full variable domain, with the rest looked up from reference TRBV9 and TRBJ2-1, is DSGVTQTPKHLITATGQRVTLRCSPRSGDLSVYWYQQSLDQGLQFLIQYYNGEERAKGNILERFSAQQFPDLHSELNLSSLELGDSALYFCASSVSGSVGNEQFFGPGTRLTVL.

The genes are TRBV18 and TRBJ1-5; D possibly corresponds to TRBD1 (6 bases). The V end lost 6 bases, the J end lost 5 bases, and 14 bases lay between the germline ends. Germline CDR1 KGHSH, CDR2 LQKENI. CDR3 length: 14 amino acids. The CDR3 sequence is CASSLQGSDQPQHF. CDR3 sequence (DNA): TGTGCCAGCTCGCTACAGGGTAGTGATCAGCCCCAGCATTTT.

This sequence joins TRBV7-9 and TRBJ1-1; no definite D call. CDR1 is SEHNR, CDR2 FQNEAQ, per germline (reference sequence). Trimming took 4 bases from V and 4 from J, leaving 7 bases between them. This CDR3 is built from 12 residues. Written as DNA, the CDR3 is TGTGCCAGCAGCTCCATGAGCACTGAAGCTTTCTTT. It encodes CASSSMSTEAFF.

The chain links TRBV29-1 to TRBJ1-1, with a weak D call TRBD1 (5 bases). Germline loops: CDR1 SQVTM, CDR2 ANQGSEA. V shed 4 bases and J shed 3 bases, with 9 bases lying between them. CDR3 length: 12 amino acids. CDR3 protein: CSVGSGYTEAFF. The CDR3 DNA sequence: TGCAGCGTTGGTTCAGGGTACACTGAAGCTTTCTTT.

The chain is built from TRBV7-6 and TRBJ2-1; 11 nucleotides align to TRBD2. The germline CDR1 and CDR2 sequences are SGHVS and FNYEAQ. The CDR3 loop spans 17 amino acids. V lost 6 bases to trimming and J lost 4 bases; unmatched junction nucleotides: 11. The CDR3 DNA sequence: TGTGCCAGCAGTCCCTCAGTACTAGCGGGGGAATACAATGAGCAGTTCTTC. The encoded protein is CASSPSVLAGEYNEQFF.

This chain connects TRBV18 to TRBJ2-3, with 9 bases aligning to TRBD1. The CDR3 covers 17 residues. Unmatched junction bases numbered 12, after V lost 6 bases and J lost 2 bases. CDR1 is KGHSH and CDR2 is LQKENI in the germline V gene. Here the CDR3 DNA reads TGTGCCAGCTCCGCCACTATCGGGACAGGGACCACAGATACGCAGTATTTT. Protein sequence: CASSATIGTGTTDTQYF. The whole variable domain, remainder taken from reference TRBV18 and TRBJ2-3, is NAGVMQNPRHLVRRRGQEARLRCSPMKGHSHVYWYRQLPEEGLKFMVYLQKENIIDESGMPKERFSAEFPKEGPSILRIQQVVRGDSAAYFCASSATIGTGTTDTQYFGPGTRLTVL.

The chain couples TRBV5-3 to TRBJ2-1; D is undetermined. TRBV5-3 is reported as an ORF; its role is uncertain. Trimming stripped 8 bases from V and 3 bases from J, with 15 bases between. This CDR3 is built from 14 residues. The CDR3 here is CASSPDSNYNEQFF. CDR3 nucleotides: TGTGCCAGCAGTCCTGACTCAAACTACAATGAGCAGTTCTTC.

CDR3 coding DNA: TGTGCCAGCAGACTACAGCCCGGAGGCCCATATGGCTACACCTTC. It codes for CASRLQPGGPYGYTF. The chain recombines TRBV7-9 with TRBJ1-2; D uncertain. The germline V gene encodes CDR1 SEHNR and CDR2 FQNEAQ (reference sequence). This CDR3 contains 15 residues. The V end lost 6 bases, the J end lost 5 bases, and 19 bases lay between the germline ends.

The chain couples TRBV10-3 to TRBJ2-7; D is undetermined. V lost 8 bases to trimming and J lost 3 bases, with 11 bases between them. This CDR3 comprises 12 residues. Per germline, CDR1 ENHRY and CDR2 SYGVKD. The CDR3 sequence is CAIGSTHYEQYF. As DNA, the CDR3 is TGTGCCATCGGCAGCACCCACTACGAGCAGTACTTC.

This clone is deemed medium-sized. This chain uses TRBV19 with TRBJ1-1; the match to TRBD1 covers 8 bases. The germline CDR1 and CDR2 sequences are LNHDA and SQIVND (reference sequence). Losses at the gene ends were 7 bases for V and 4 bases for J; bases not matched to a gene: 17. The CDR3 has 17 residues. CDR3 bases: TGTGCCAGTATGGGGACGCAGGGGGGACAGGTAAGCACTGAAGCTTTCTTT. Encoded protein: CASMGTQGGQVSTEAFF.

The chain uses TRBV7-2 and TRBJ1-4; D is possibly TRBD1 (6 bases). The CDR3 is 14 residues long. Germline CDR1 reads SGHTA; CDR2 reads FQGNSA. Trimming removed 5 bases at V and 8 bases at J, with 15 bases between. Here the CDR3 reads CASSRTGRQEKLFF. The CDR3 DNA reads as TGTGCCAGCAGCCGAACAGGGAGGCAAGAAAAACTGTTTTTT.

This chain connects TRBV6-5 to TRBJ2-3; D gene ambiguous. Germline CDR1 and CDR2: MNHEY and SVGAGI. The CDR3 contains 15 residues. V lost 0 bases to trimming and J lost 2 bases, with 9 bases between them. CDR3 coding DNA: TGTGCCAGCAGTTACTCTGGCGCGGACACAGATACGCAGTATTTT. Protein product: CASSYSGADTDTQYF.

This rearrangement joins TRBV19 to TRBJ1-1; D is unclear. V lost 4 bases to trimming and J lost 3 bases, with 15 bases between them. The CDR3 runs to 15 residues. The V gene's germline CDR1 is LNHDA and CDR2 SQIVND (reference sequence). The CDR3 DNA reads as TGTGCCAGTAGTACCCGGTCCCGCGGGGACACTGAAGCTTTCTTT. Amino acid sequence: CASSTRSRGDTEAFF.

J is TRBJ2-2 and V is TRBV5-1, with no clear D. The V gene's germline CDR1 is SGHRS and CDR2 YFSETQ. The V gene lost 0 bases and the J gene lost 0 bases, with 6 bases spanning the gap. The CDR3 is 15 amino acids. The CDR3 reads CASSLGVSNTGELFF. For the CDR3, the DNA is TGCGCCAGCAGCTTGGGGGTTTCGAACACCGGGGAGCTGTTTTTT.

The V call is TRBV19, the J call TRBJ2-1; TRBD2 might be the D (5 bases). The V end was cut by 8 bases, the J end by 5 bases, with 16 bases between. The CDR3 contains 14 residues. Germline CDR1 and CDR2: LNHDA and SQIVND (reference sequence). The CDR3 loop is CASRRGSGHNEQFF. The CDR3 DNA is TGTGCCAGTCGCCGGGGAAGCGGCCACAATGAGCAGTTCTTC.